These 31 T cell receptor beta chains originate from one sample sequenced in a study of response to subunit inactivated influenza vaccine. TCRdb re-called the RT-PCR reads with MiXCR, one entry per CDR3 protein. The data contain roughly 760,000 distinct CDR3 sequences, about 20% of them singletons. This specimen consisted of PBMCs from blood, obtained about 5 days after vaccination. Receptors originate from a middle-aged man who received an inactivated influenza vaccine.

This clonotype was counted ten times or more. This rearrangement joins TRBV7-2 to TRBJ2-1; 7 positions agree with TRBD2. Germline V gene lookup returns CDR1 SGHTA and CDR2 FQGNSA. The CDR3 covers 13 residues. The V gene end was trimmed by 1 base and the J gene end by 7 bases; junction bases not matched to a gene: 1. The CDR3 DNA is TGTGCCAGCAGCTTAGACGGGAGGAATGAGCAGTTCTTC. Its protein product is CASSLDGRNEQFF.

The chain uses TRBV4-3 and TRBJ2-2; the match to TRBD2 covers 7 bases. Per the germline V gene, CDR1 is LGHNA and CDR2 is YSLEER. Trimming cost V 4 bases and J 3 bases; bases outside gene matches: 8. The CDR3 contains 16 residues. The CDR3 loop is CASSLFSGGDTGELFF. CDR3 nucleotides: TGCGCCAGCAGCCTATTCTCGGGGGGTGACACCGGGGAGCTGTTTTTT.

This sequence joins TRBV7-9 and TRBJ2-5; 8 bases agree with TRBD2. The germline gives CDR1 SEHNR, CDR2 FQNEAQ (reference sequence). V shed 9 bases and J 4 bases; nucleotides not matched to a gene: 4. The CDR3 covers 12 residues. This CDR3 is CASNLAGETQYF. As DNA, the CDR3 is TGTGCCAGTAACCTAGCGGGAGAGACCCAGTACTTC.

The rearrangement links TRBV12-3 or TRBV12-4 to TRBJ1-5; D might be TRBD1 (5 bases). The germline V and J ends were trimmed by 6 bases and 0 bases, with 24 bases remaining between them. The CDR3 contains 19 residues. The CDR3 loop reads CASSPGAGWGKNSNQPQHF. The CDR3 coding sequence is TGTGCCAGCAGCCCCGGCGCGGGTTGGGGGAAAAATAGCAATCAGCCCCAGCATTTT.

This sequence joins TRBV4-1 and TRBJ1-3; D is possibly TRBD1 (6 bases). Looked up from germline, CDR1 is MGHRA and CDR2 is YSYEKL. V was shortened by 1 base and J by 0 bases, with 10 bases between the two germline ends. CDR3 size: 16 residues. The CDR3 sequence is CASSQAWDNSGNTIYF. CDR3 bases: TGCGCCAGCAGCCAAGCGTGGGACAACTCTGGAAACACCATATATTTT.

The rearrangement uses TRBV9 and TRBJ2-3; 8 bases map to TRBD1. The CDR3 spans 15 residues. Germline assignment: CDR1 SGDLS and CDR2 YYNGEE. Trimming removed 4 bases from V and 3 bases from J; junction bases left unmatched: 7. The CDR3 DNA sequence: TGTGCCAGCAGCCGGACAGGGAGAATTACAGATACGCAGTATTTT. Its protein is CASSRTGRITDTQYF. Full variable domain (remainder filled in from reference TRBV9 and TRBJ2-3): DSGVTQTPKHLITATGQRVTLRCSPRSGDLSVYWYQQSLDQGLQFLIQYYNGEERAKGNILERFSAQQFPDLHSELNLSSLELGDSALYFCASSRTGRITDTQYFGPGTRLTVL.

This clonotype came up a few times. The rearrangement uses TRBV5-1 and TRBJ2-3, with 11 bases matching TRBD2. Germline assignment: CDR1 SGHRS and CDR2 YFSETQ. V gave up 6 bases and J gave up 4 bases; unmatched junction bases: 4. This CDR3 region has 14 residues. In nucleotides, the CDR3 is TGCGCCAGCAATAGCGGGAGGGCCTCAGATACGCAGTATTTT. This codes for CASNSGRASDTQYF.

This clonotype was observed a few times. The rearrangement uses TRBV11-2 and TRBJ2-1; TRBD2 aligns across 9 bases. Germline V gene sequence: CDR1 SGHAT, CDR2 FQNNGV. The CDR3 has 16 residues. The junction had 11 bases not matched to a gene; V was cut back by 5 bases and J by 6 bases. In DNA, the CDR3 is TGTGCCAGCAGCCCCTCTAGGGCGGGGGGGCGCAATGAGCAGTTCTTC. Translating gives CASSPSRAGGRNEQFF.

This clonotype was recorded a few times. The chain links TRBV7-2 to TRBJ2-7; D might be TRBD1 (5 bases). Germline V gene lookup returns CDR1 SGHTA and CDR2 FQGNSA. CDR3 length equals 15 residues. V was clipped by 4 bases and J by 5 bases, with 18 bases between them. CDR3 sequence reads: CASSSPTESSDEQYF. The CDR3 DNA sequence: TGTGCCAGCAGCTCCCCGACAGAGTCAAGCGACGAGCAGTACTTC.

The chain uses TRBV5-5 and TRBJ2-7; D gene uncertain. The CDR3 runs 17 residues. Trimming cost V 0 bases and J 4 bases, with 20 bases left between them. Germline V gene sequence: CDR1 SGHKS, CDR2 YYEKEE (reference sequence). The CDR3 loop reads CASSLAVRHENPYEQYF. The CDR3 bases are TGTGCCAGCAGCTTGGCCGTCCGCCATGAGAATCCTTACGAGCAGTACTTC.

The rearrangement joins TRBV6-2 or TRBV6-3 to TRBJ1-1, with a tentative D call TRBD1 (5 bases). This CDR3 contains 17 residues. CDR1 and CDR2 (germline): MNHEY, SVGEGT. V was pared by 2 bases and J by 0 bases, with 16 bases between. Written as DNA, the CDR3 is TGTGCCAGCAGTTACCCGAGTTATGGACACCTGAACACTGAAGCTTTCTTT. It encodes CASSYPSYGHLNTEAFF.

This clonotype was counted only a few times. The chain couples TRBV7-9 to TRBJ2-1, with 9 bases that match TRBD2. Looked up from germline, CDR1 is SEHNR and CDR2 is FQNEAQ (reference sequence). With V trimmed by 1 base and J by 2 bases, 6 bases remained unmatched. The CDR3 extends over 17 amino acids. CDR3 sequence: CASSLGFGGGAYNEQFF. CDR3 nucleotides: TGTGCCAGCAGCTTAGGGTTTGGCGGGGGGGCCTACAATGAGCAGTTCTTC.

There are a few counts of this clonotype. The chain links TRBV5-5 to TRBJ2-1; maybe TRBD2 (6 bases). Trimming stripped 4 bases from V and 5 bases from J, with 10 bases between. The germline CDR1 and CDR2 sequences are SGHKS and YYEKEE (reference sequence). The CDR3 covers 13 residues. CDR3 nucleotides: TGTGCCAGCAGCCCGGGAGCTAACAATGAGCAGTTCTTC. Translating gives CASSPGANNEQFF.

This clonotype has a handful of counts. The chain's CDR3 is CASRAGGSQPQHF. The CDR3 nucleotides are TGTGCCAGCAGGGCAGGGGGGAGCCAGCCCCAGCATTTT. The chain uses TRBV12-3 or TRBV12-4 and TRBJ1-5; 7 bases map to TRBD1. This CDR3 has 13 residues. J gave up 7 bases and V 6 bases, and 6 bases lay outside the gene matches.

This clonotype appeared a few times. The chain carries TRBV29-1 and TRBJ1-1, with D maybe TRBD1 (5 bases). V was shortened by 6 bases and J by 1 base, with 12 bases between the two germline ends. CDR1 is SQVTM, CDR2 ANQGSEA, per germline. The CDR3 has 13 amino acids. The CDR3 reads CSVPGLSNTEAFF. CDR3 coding DNA: TGCAGCGTGCCGGGGCTATCGAACACTGAAGCTTTCTTT. Looking up the rest from reference TRBV29-1 and TRBJ1-1 gives the full variable domain: SAVISQKPSRDICQRGTSLTIQCQVDSQVTMMFWYRQQPGQSLTLIATANQGSEATYESGFVIDKFPISRPNLTFSTLTVSNMSPEDSSIYLCSVPGLSNTEAFFGQGTRLTVV.

The table lists this clonotype with a few counts. This rearrangement joins TRBV20-1 to TRBJ1-3, with a tentative D call TRBD1 (5 bases). Germline V gene data show CDR1 as DFQATT and CDR2 as SNEGSKA (reference sequence). V dropped 2 bases and J dropped 0 bases, with 8 bases sitting between them. There are 14 residues in the CDR3. CDR3 sequence: CSARPDSSGNTIYF. CDR3 DNA: TGCAGTGCTAGACCCGACAGCTCTGGAAACACCATATATTTT.

The rearrangement links TRBV4-1 to TRBJ2-3; a weak D match, TRBD2 (6 bases). Germline V gives CDR1 MGHRA, CDR2 YSYEKL. The CDR3 is 15 residues long. Trimming shortened V by 8 bases and J by 4 bases, and 19 bases separated the two germline ends. The chain's CDR3 is CASGIAAPGADTQYF. CDR3 bases: TGCGCCAGCGGTATAGCGGCCCCTGGGGCAGATACGCAGTATTTT.

There are many counts of this clonotype. The gene calls are TRBV5-1 and TRBJ2-7; D gene uncertain. CDR1 is SGHRS and CDR2 is YFSETQ in the germline V gene. V was trimmed by 0 bases and J by 3 bases, leaving 10 bases between them. This CDR3 comprises 14 residues. Here the CDR3 DNA reads TGCGCCAGCAGCTTGGAGCCGGGCGGCTACGAGCAGTACTTC. Amino acids: CASSLEPGGYEQYF.

Remarks on this clonotype: A clone one base away is much larger, so this may be a read error. The rearrangement uses TRBV12-3 or TRBV12-4 and TRBJ1-2; 8 bases map to TRBD1. This CDR3 spans 17 amino acids. Written as DNA, the CDR3 is TGTACCAGCAGTTTAGGCCCTACTGGACAGGGCCGATATGGCTACACCTTC. This sequence encodes CTSSLGPTGQGRYGYTF.

This rearrangement joins TRBV7-8 to TRBJ1-6, with TRBD1 as a possible D gene (6 bases). Deletions cut 2 bases from V and 7 bases from J, with 12 bases between. Germline CDR1 is SGHVS and CDR2 is FQNEAQ. This CDR3 contains 15 residues. CDR3 nucleotides: TGTGCCAGCAGCTTAACGGGGGCTGAAAATTCACCCCTCCACTTT. Translating gives CASSLTGAENSPLHF.

The chain has TRBV7-9 and TRBJ2-1, with D hard to call. Germline CDR1 is SEHNR and CDR2 is FQNEAQ (reference sequence). Trimming took 5 bases from V and 10 from J, leaving 15 bases between them. The CDR3 is made up of 13 amino acids. The CDR3 DNA sequence: TGTGCCAGCAGCAACTGGACGGCCCCCGAGCAGTTCTTC. Translating it yields CASSNWTAPEQFF. Complete variable domain (other parts from reference TRBV7-9 and TRBJ2-1): DTGVSQNPRHKITKRGQNVTFRCDPISEHNRLYWYRQTLGQGPEFLTYFQNEAQLEKSRLLSDRFSAERPKGSFSTLEIQRTEQGDSAMYLCASSNWTAPEQFFGPGTRLTVL.

This chain connects TRBV20-1 to TRBJ2-1; D possibly corresponds to TRBD1 (6 bases). V was clipped by 4 bases and J by 4 bases, with 8 bases between them. Germline lookup yields CDR1 DFQATT and CDR2 SNEGSKA (reference sequence). The CDR3 length is 12 residues. The DNA of the CDR3 is TGCAGTGCTAAACAGGGTTACAATGAGCAGTTCTTC. Protein: CSAKQGYNEQFF.

V and J are TRBV12-3 or TRBV12-4 and TRBJ2-3; maybe TRBD1 (5 bases). CDR3 size: 12 residues. V lost 1 base and J 14 bases, leaving 13 bases between the germline ends. The DNA of the CDR3 is TGTGCCAGCAGTTTAGGGCAGGGCGCCTCGTATTTT. Residues: CASSLGQGASYF.

This clonotype was observed many times. The chain links TRBV18 to TRBJ2-7, with D tentatively TRBD2 (6 bases). Germline loops: CDR1 KGHSH, CDR2 LQKENI. The ends were cut back, 3 bases at V and 7 bases at J, with 13 bases in the middle. CDR3 length: 13 residues. The CDR3 spells CASSPLVGGEQYF. The CDR3 DNA reads TGTGCCAGCTCACCTCTGGTCGGAGGGGAGCAGTACTTC.

This clonotype occurred a few times. As DNA, the CDR3 is TGTGCCACCAGCAGAACAGGGTCCCGGTTCGAAAAACTGTTTTTT. It codes for CATSRTGSRFEKLFF. The chain joins TRBV15 to TRBJ1-4; possible D gene TRBD1, 6 bases. V lost 2 bases, J lost 8 bases, and 15 bases lay in between. Germline V gene sequence: CDR1 LNHNV, CDR2 YYDKDF (reference sequence). This CDR3 is 15 amino acids long.

This clonotype appeared a few times. This chain links TRBV6-2 or TRBV6-3 with TRBJ2-1, with D uncertain. The germline V gene has CDR1 MNHEY and CDR2 SVGEGT. The CDR3 length is 15 residues. Between the trimmed V and J ends, which lost 4 bases and 2 bases, there was a span of 12 bases. The CDR3 here is CASSWGQKAYNEQFF. CDR3 DNA sequence: TGTGCCAGCAGTTGGGGTCAGAAAGCCTACAATGAGCAGTTCTTC.

V and J are TRBV6-2 or TRBV6-3 and TRBJ1-5; the D gene is possibly TRBD1 (6 bases). In germline, CDR1 is MNHEY, CDR2 SVGEGT. V shed 7 bases and J shed 4 bases, with 23 bases lying between them. The CDR3 is 17 amino acids. In DNA form, the CDR3 reads TGTGCCAGCACGCCAGTTACCTACAGGGAACAAAATCAGCCCCAGCATTTT. Its translation: CASTPVTYREQNQPQHF.

The chain has TRBV4-1 and TRBJ2-5; a weak D match, TRBD2 (5 bases). The CDR3 spans 17 residues. Germline lookup yields CDR1 MGHRA and CDR2 YSYEKL. Between the trimmed V and J ends, which lost 3 bases and 0 bases, there was a span of 17 bases. Here the CDR3 reads CASSHPADGNYQETQYF. The CDR3 nucleotides are TGCGCCAGCAGCCACCCAGCGGACGGAAATTACCAAGAGACCCAGTACTTC.

This clonotype was observed a few times. V gene TRBV20-1 combines with J gene TRBJ2-5, with D possibly matching TRBD2 (6 bases). V was shortened by 1 base and J by 5 bases, with 26 bases between the two germline ends. CDR3 size: 18 residues. The germline CDR1 and CDR2 sequences are DFQATT and SNEGSKA (reference sequence). CDR3 in amino acids: CSARVARVAGPHEETQYF. CDR3 nucleotide sequence: TGCAGTGCTAGAGTCGCCAGGGTGGCGGGGCCCCATGAGGAGACCCAGTACTTC.

The V call is TRBV20-1, the J call TRBJ1-6; D possibly corresponds to TRBD1 (5 bases). Trimming removed 6 bases from V and 9 bases from J, with 18 bases in between. CDR3 length equals 14 residues. CDR1 and CDR2 (germline): DFQATT, SNEGSKA (reference sequence). This chain's CDR3 is CSAQPMGPTSPLHF. The CDR3 DNA sequence: TGCAGTGCCCAGCCGATGGGGCCTACTTCACCCCTCCACTTT.

This clonotype was observed many times. This chain connects TRBV20-1 to TRBJ2-2; tentatively, D is TRBD2 (5 bases). Germline V gene sequence: CDR1 DFQATT, CDR2 SNEGSKA (reference sequence). The CDR3 is made up of 12 amino acids. Deletions cut 3 bases from V and 6 bases from J, with 8 bases between. The CDR3 is CSASRGAGELFF. The DNA for the CDR3 is TGCAGTGCTAGTCGGGGAGCCGGGGAGCTGTTTTTT.